This TCR beta chain was identified in a study of cytomegalovirus exposure and HLA in healthy donors. About this clone itself: Its antigen is unidentified.

Amplification used 60 Vbeta primers and 13 Jbeta primers. Generated by immunoSEQ multiplex PCR, the TCRdb table keeps only in-frame clones and is missing some. The repertoire holds more than 150,000 clones, with roughly 88% as singletons. The donors comprised healthy bone marrow donors. Germline-derived CDR1 and CDR2 are MGHRA and YSYEKL. The CDR3 extends over 21 amino acids. Losses at the gene ends were 4 bases for V and 0 bases for J; bases not matched to a gene: 11. Notes on the study in general: Presence/absence analyses rested on an assumption that sequencing depth was roughly uniform across donors. Analyzed later, most CMV-associated TCR beta chains appeared HLA-restricted. In a later analysis, TCR beta V- and J-gene trimming showed a link to a missense DCLRE1C variant.

The chain couples TRBV4-1 to TRBJ2-6; 14 nucleotides match TRBD2. Source material: PBMCs. This TCR was sampled from a woman between 18 and 29 years old in good health and CMV-seronegative. The CDR3 reads CASSLGLAGGPSYSGANVLTF. CDR3 nucleotides: TGCGCCAGCAGCCTAGGACTAGCGGGGGGCCCCAGTTACTCTGGGGCCAACGTCCTGACTTTC.